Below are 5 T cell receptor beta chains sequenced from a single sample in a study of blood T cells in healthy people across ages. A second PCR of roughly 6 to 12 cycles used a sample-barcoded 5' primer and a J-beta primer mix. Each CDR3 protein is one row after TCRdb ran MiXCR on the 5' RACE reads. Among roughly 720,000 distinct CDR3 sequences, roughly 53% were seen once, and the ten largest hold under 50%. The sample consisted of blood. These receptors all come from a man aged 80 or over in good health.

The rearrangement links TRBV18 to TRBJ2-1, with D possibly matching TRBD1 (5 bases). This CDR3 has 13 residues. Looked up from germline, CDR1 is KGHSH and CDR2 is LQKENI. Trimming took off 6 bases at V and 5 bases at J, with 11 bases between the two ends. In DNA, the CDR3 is TGTGCCAGCTCGCTGGGGCCCGACAATGAGCAGTTCTTC. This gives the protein CASSLGPDNEQFF.

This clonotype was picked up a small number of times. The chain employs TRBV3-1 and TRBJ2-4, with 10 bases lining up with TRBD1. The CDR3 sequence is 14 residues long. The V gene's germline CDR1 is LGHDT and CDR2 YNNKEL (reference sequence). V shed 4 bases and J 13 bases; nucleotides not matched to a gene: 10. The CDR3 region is CASSRDRGRGEQYF. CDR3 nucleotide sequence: TGTGCCAGCAGCCGCGACAGGGGGCGCGGGGAGCAGTACTTC.

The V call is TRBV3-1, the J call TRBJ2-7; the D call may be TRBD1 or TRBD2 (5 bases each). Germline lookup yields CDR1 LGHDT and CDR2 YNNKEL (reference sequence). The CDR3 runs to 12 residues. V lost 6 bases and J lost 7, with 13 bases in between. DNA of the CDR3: TGTGCCAGCAGGTCCAGGGAGCGGGAGCAGTACTTC. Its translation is CASRSREREQYF.

Here the CDR3 DNA reads TGTGCCAGCAGCCGGGAAACTACTTCCTCTGGGGCCAACGTCCTGACTTTC. Protein product: CASSRETTSSGANVLTF. The V and J genes are TRBV3-1 and TRBJ2-6; D gene uncertain. The CDR3 contains 17 residues. V was pared by 4 bases and J by 0 bases, with 13 bases between. Germline V gene data show CDR1 as LGHDT and CDR2 as YNNKEL (reference sequence).

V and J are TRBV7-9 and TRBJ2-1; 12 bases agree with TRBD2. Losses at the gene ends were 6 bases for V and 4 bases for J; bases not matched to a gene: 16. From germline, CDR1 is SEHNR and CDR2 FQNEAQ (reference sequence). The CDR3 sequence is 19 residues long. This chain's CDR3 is CASRRTFGTSGWKYNEQFF. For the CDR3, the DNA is TGTGCCAGCAGACGGACTTTTGGGACTAGCGGGTGGAAATACAATGAGCAGTTCTTC. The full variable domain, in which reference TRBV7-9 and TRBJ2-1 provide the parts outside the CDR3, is DTGVSQNPRHKITKRGQNVTFRCDPISEHNRLYWYRQTLGQGPEFLTYFQNEAQLEKSRLLSDRFSAERPKGSFSTLEIQRTEQGDSAMYLCASRRTFGTSGWKYNEQFFGPGTRLTVL.